The 7 T cell receptor beta chains below were found in one sample sequenced in a study of PD-1 blockade in classical Hodgkin lymphoma. The method was immunoSEQ multiplex PCR; TCRdb's version includes in-frame clones alone and lacks a portion of them. The sample lists about 39,000 clones; 77% were seen once. Time point reported: cycle 4 day 1 (C4D1), after about 6 weeks of nivolumab. The patients all showed relapse after autologous stem cell transplantation, while their brentuximab vedotin exposure varied. The sample was peripheral blood mononuclear cells (PBMCs), taken before the fourth cycle of nivolumab. The receptors originated from a human donor with classical Hodgkin lymphoma.

The chain combines TRBV5-1 with TRBJ2-3; D perhaps matches TRBD2 (6 bases). Trimming left V 5 bases short and J 4 bases short, with 17 bases between. Germline V gene sequence: CDR1 SGHRS, CDR2 YFSETQ. The CDR3 sequence is 15 residues long. CDR3 sequence reads: CASRETSFLADTQYF. CDR3 nucleotides: TGCGCCAGCAGGGAAACTAGCTTTCTCGCAGATACGCAGTATTTT.

A single count supports this clone. The V call is TRBV5-5, the J call TRBJ1-2; D is undetermined. The CDR3 runs to 13 residues. The V and J ends lost 2 bases and 2 bases respectively, with 7 bases between them. Germline V gene sequence: CDR1 SGHKS, CDR2 YYEKEE (reference sequence). CDR3 sequence reads: CASSFGQNYGYTF. The CDR3 bases are TGTGCCAGCAGCTTTGGCCAGAACTATGGCTACACCTTC.

The chain has TRBV9 and TRBJ2-7, with 12 bases fitting TRBD2. The CDR3 runs 15 residues. The J segment lost 3 bases and the V segment lost 4 bases, leaving 5 bases of the junction unmatched. Per the germline V gene, CDR1 is SGDLS and CDR2 is YYNGEE. CDR3 DNA: TGTGCCAGCAGCTCACTAGCGGGGGGATTCTACGAGCAGTACTTC. It translates to CASSSLAGGFYEQYF.

This rearrangement joins TRBV9 to TRBJ2-1; the match to TRBD1 covers 9 bases. The CDR3 is 16 residues long. Germline trimming cut 4 bases from V and 7 bases from J; bases unmatched to any gene: 12. In germline, CDR1 is SGDLS, CDR2 YYNGEE. As DNA, the CDR3 is TGTGCCAGCAGCATAAAAACAGGGGGCGCTTGGAATGAGCAGTTCTTC. Protein product: CASSIKTGGAWNEQFF. Supplemented by reference TRBV9 and TRBJ2-1, the full variable domain reads DSGVTQTPKHLITATGQRVTLRCSPRSGDLSVYWYQQSLDQGLQFLIQYYNGEERAKGNILERFSAQQFPDLHSELNLSSLELGDSALYFCASSIKTGGAWNEQFFGPGTRLTVL.

The rearrangement links TRBV6-1 to TRBJ2-2, with D perhaps matching TRBD1 (5 bases). This CDR3 has 14 amino acids. Germline values: CDR1 MNHNS, CDR2 SASEGT. With 5 bases removed from V and 3 bases from J, the gap between germline ends came to 10 bases. CDR3 coding DNA: TGTGCCAGCAGTCTAGACAGATACACCGGGGAGCTGTTTTTT. Amino acid sequence: CASSLDRYTGELFF.

The chain joins TRBV6-1 to TRBJ1-4; the match to TRBD1 covers 12 bases. This CDR3 is built from 14 residues. With 7 bases clipped from V and 11 bases from J, the junction kept 8 bases outside the gene matches. Germline CDR1 is MNHNS and CDR2 is SASEGT. The CDR3 spells CASKEGQGARKLFF. CDR3 nucleotides: TGTGCCAGCAAGGAGGGACAGGGGGCGCGGAAACTGTTTTTT.

This sequence joins TRBV4-3 and TRBJ1-6, with no clear D. Trimming removed 1 base at V and 8 bases at J, with 6 bases between. This CDR3 contains 13 residues. Per germline, CDR1 LGHNA and CDR2 YSLEER. For the CDR3, the DNA is TGCGCCAGCAGCCAAGTCCCTCATTCACCCCTCCACTTT. Amino acid sequence: CASSQVPHSPLHF.